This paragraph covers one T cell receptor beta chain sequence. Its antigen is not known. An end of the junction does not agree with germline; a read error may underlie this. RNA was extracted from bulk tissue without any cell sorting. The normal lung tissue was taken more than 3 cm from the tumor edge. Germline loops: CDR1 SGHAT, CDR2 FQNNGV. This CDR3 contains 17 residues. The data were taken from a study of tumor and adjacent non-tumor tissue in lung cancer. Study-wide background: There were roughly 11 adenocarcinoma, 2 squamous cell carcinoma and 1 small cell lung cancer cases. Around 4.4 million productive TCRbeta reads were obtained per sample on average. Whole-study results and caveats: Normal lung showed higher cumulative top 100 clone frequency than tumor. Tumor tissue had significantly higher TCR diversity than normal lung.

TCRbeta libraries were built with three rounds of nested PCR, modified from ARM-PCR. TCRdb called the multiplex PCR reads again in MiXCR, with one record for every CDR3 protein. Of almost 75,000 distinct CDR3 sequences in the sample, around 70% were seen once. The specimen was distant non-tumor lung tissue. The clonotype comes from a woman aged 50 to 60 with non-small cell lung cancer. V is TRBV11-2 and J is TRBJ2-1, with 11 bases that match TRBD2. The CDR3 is CASSLELAGGSYSEQFF. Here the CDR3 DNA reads TGTGCCAGCAGCTTAGAGCTAGCGGGAGGCTCCTACAGTGAGCAATTCTTC.